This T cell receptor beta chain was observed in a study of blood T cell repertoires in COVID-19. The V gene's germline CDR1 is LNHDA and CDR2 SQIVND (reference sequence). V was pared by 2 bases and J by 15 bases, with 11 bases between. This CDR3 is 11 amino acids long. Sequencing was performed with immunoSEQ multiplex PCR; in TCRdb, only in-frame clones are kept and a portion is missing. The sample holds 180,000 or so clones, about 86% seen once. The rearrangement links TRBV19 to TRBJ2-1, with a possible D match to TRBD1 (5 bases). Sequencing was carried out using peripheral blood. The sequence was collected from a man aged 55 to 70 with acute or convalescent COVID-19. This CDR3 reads CASSIQGSTFF. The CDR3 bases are TGTGCCAGTAGTATACAGGGAAGCACGTTCTTC.